A single sample is the source of the 24 T cell receptor beta chains below, sequenced in a study of T cell changes during pregnancy in multiple sclerosis. This table comes from immunoSEQ multiplex PCR, and its TCRdb copy is limited to in-frame clones, with some not included. Seen here are tens of thousands of clones, 86% observed once, and the top ten hold under 1.3%. The specimen was CD4+ T cells from peripheral blood mononuclear cells, collected in the first trimester of pregnancy. The receptors come from a female donor in good health, enrolled as a control in a pregnancy study.

The CDR3 loop is CASSRDRARGTEAFF. CDR3 bases: TGTGCCAGCAGCAGGGACAGGGCAAGGGGAACTGAAGCTTTCTTT. The chain recombines TRBV6-1 with TRBJ1-1; 9 nucleotides line up with TRBD1. Per the germline V gene, CDR1 is MNHNS and CDR2 is SASEGT. The CDR3 covers 15 residues. V gave up 6 bases and J gave up 5 bases; unmatched junction bases: 10.

V usage is TRBV7-8 and J usage is TRBJ2-1, with D perhaps TRBD1 (6 bases). Germline V CDR1 and CDR2: SGHVS, FQNEAQ. The length of the CDR3 is 15 residues. Trimming left V 5 bases short and J 4 bases short, with 15 bases between. Here the CDR3 reads CASSPFGGVYNEQFF. As DNA, the CDR3 is TGTGCCAGCAGCCCCTTTGGGGGCGTATACAATGAGCAGTTCTTC. Combining the CDR3 with reference TRBV7-8 and TRBJ2-1 gives the whole variable domain GAGVSQSPRYKVAKRGQDVALRCDPISGHVSLFWYQQALGQGPEFLTYFQNEAQLDKSGLPSDRFFAERPEGSVSTLKIQRTQQEDSAVYLCASSPFGGVYNEQFFGPGTRLTVL.

The CDR3 protein is CASSLGPTDLYGYTF. The CDR3, as DNA: TGCGCCAGCAGCTTGGGTCCGACAGATCTCTATGGCTACACCTTC. The chain links TRBV5-1 to TRBJ1-2; TRBD1 is a possible D gene (5 bases). Trimming shortened V by 0 bases and J by 4 bases, and 13 bases separated the two germline ends. Germline V gene sequence: CDR1 SGHRS, CDR2 YFSETQ. This CDR3 has 15 amino acids.

The count of this clone is one. The chain employs TRBV6-1 and TRBJ1-3; 8 bases fit TRBD1. Germline CDR1 is MNHNS and CDR2 is SASEGT. This CDR3 has 19 residues. Trimming at V came to 3 bases and at J to 1 base, leaving 14 bases not matched to a gene. The CDR3 nucleotides are TGTGCCAGCAGTGAGGGGGCCGGCCGGACAGGGATTTCTGGAAACACCATATATTTT. Translated, it gives CASSEGAGRTGISGNTIYF.

This chain connects TRBV5-4 to TRBJ1-1; a weak D match, TRBD1 (5 bases). The CDR3 loop spans 13 amino acids. Looked up from germline, CDR1 is SGHNT and CDR2 is YYREEE (reference sequence). With 4 bases removed from V and 1 base from J, the gap between germline ends came to 8 bases. In nucleotides, the CDR3 is TGTGCCAGCAGCCCTCAGGGGAACACTGAAGCTTTCTTT. Translation: CASSPQGNTEAFF.

V usage is TRBV11-3 and J usage is TRBJ2-2; D unresolved. This CDR3 is built from 13 residues. The germline V gene has CDR1 SGHNT and CDR2 YENEEA. The germline V and J ends were trimmed by 2 bases and 6 bases, with 7 bases remaining between them. The CDR3 DNA reads as TGTGCCAGCAGCTTATCTGTTGCCGGGGAGCTGTTTTTT. It codes for CASSLSVAGELFF.

The chain couples TRBV5-8 to TRBJ1-3; TRBD1 might be the D (5 bases). CDR1 is SGHTS, CDR2 YDEGEE, per germline. Trimming took 1 base from V and 7 from J, leaving 18 bases between them. CDR3 length: 16 residues. CDR3 amino acids: CASSLRPGGMPNTIYF. As DNA, the CDR3 is TGTGCCAGCAGCTTGAGACCCGGGGGTATGCCGAACACCATATATTTT. Supplemented by reference TRBV5-8 and TRBJ1-3, the full variable domain reads EAGVTQSPTHLIKTRGQQATLRCSPISGHTSVYWYQQALGLGLQFLLWYDEGEERNRGNFPPRFSGRQFPNYSSELNVNALELEDSALYLCASSLRPGGMPNTIYFGEGSWLTVV.

This clone was picked up one time. The rearrangement joins TRBV7-9 to TRBJ2-3; weak D call: TRBD2 (6 bases). The CDR3 extends over 13 amino acids. Germline-derived CDR1 and CDR2 are SEHNR and FQNEAQ (reference sequence). V lost 5 bases to trimming and J lost 6 bases, with 12 bases between them. CDR3 loop: CASSRAGPDTQYF. DNA for the CDR3: TGTGCCAGCAGCCGTGCGGGGCCGGATACGCAGTATTTT. Drawing the rest from reference TRBV7-9 and TRBJ2-3, the complete variable domain is DTGVSQNPRHKITKRGQNVTFRCDPISEHNRLYWYRQTLGQGPEFLTYFQNEAQLEKSRLLSDRFSAERPKGSFSTLEIQRTEQGDSAMYLCASSRAGPDTQYFGPGTRLTVL.

The chain is built from TRBV4-2 and TRBJ2-3; weak D call: TRBD2 (5 bases). Trimming removed 3 bases at V and 5 bases at J, with 9 bases between. This CDR3 comprises 13 residues. CDR1 and CDR2 (germline): LGHNA, YNFKEQ. The CDR3, as DNA: TGTGCCAGCAGCCACGTTCGGGGAGATACGCAGTATTTT. Protein sequence: CASSHVRGDTQYF.

This sequence joins TRBV6-5 and TRBJ1-1; D is possibly TRBD1 (5 bases). The CDR3 is 15 amino acids. V lost 2 bases and J lost 2, with 12 bases in between. Germline values: CDR1 MNHEY, CDR2 SVGAGI. The CDR3 DNA reads as TGTGCCAGCAGTTACGAGGCGGGGGTTAACACTGAAGCTTTCTTT. Its translation is CASSYEAGVNTEAFF.

J is TRBJ2-1 and V is TRBV7-9; 10 positions match TRBD2. There are 16 residues in the CDR3. CDR1 is SEHNR, CDR2 FQNEAQ, per germline (reference sequence). The J segment lost 0 bases and the V segment lost 5 bases, leaving 4 bases of the junction unmatched. The CDR3 here is CASSRLAGISYNEQFF. The CDR3 DNA reads as TGTGCCAGCAGCAGACTAGCGGGCATCTCCTACAATGAGCAGTTCTTC.

The chain recombines TRBV7-3 with TRBJ1-2; D may be TRBD1 (6 bases). Germline assignment: CDR1 SGHTA and CDR2 FQGTGA. CDR3 size: 13 residues. The ends were cut back, 3 bases at V and 2 bases at J, with 7 bases in the middle. For the CDR3, the DNA is TGTGCCAGCAGCTTCACAGGGAACTATGGCTACACCTTC. It codes for CASSFTGNYGYTF.

The chain carries TRBV11-2 and TRBJ2-1; 9 bases agree with TRBD2. The germline gives CDR1 SGHAT, CDR2 FQNNGV. With 5 bases clipped from V and 4 bases from J, the junction kept 12 bases outside the gene matches. This CDR3 has 17 residues. The CDR3 nucleotides read TGTGCCAGCAGCCCCGGTACTAGCGGGTCACATTACAATGAGCAGTTCTTC. Translating gives CASSPGTSGSHYNEQFF. Using reference TRBV11-2 and TRBJ2-1 for the parts outside the CDR3, the full variable domain is EAGVAQSPRYKIIEKRQSVAFWCNPISGHATLYWYQQILGQGPKLLIQFQNNGVVDDSQLPKDRFSAERLKGVDSTLKIQPAKLEDSAVYLCASSPGTSGSHYNEQFFGPGTRLTVL.

The chain couples TRBV30 to TRBJ1-1, with TRBD1 matching over 7 bases. Germline V gene sequence: CDR1 GTSNPN, CDR2 SVGIG (reference sequence). The CDR3 is 14 residues long. V shed 0 bases, J shed 5 bases, and the junction held 6 bases outside the gene matches. The CDR3 is CAWSVSRGRTEAFF. The CDR3 DNA sequence: TGTGCCTGGAGTGTAAGTAGGGGGCGGACTGAAGCTTTCTTT.

The chain uses TRBV19 and TRBJ1-2; 8 positions agree with TRBD1. Losses at the gene ends were 5 bases for V and 4 bases for J; bases not matched to a gene: 9. Germline CDR1 reads LNHDA; CDR2 reads SQIVND (reference sequence). The CDR3 has 15 residues. As DNA, the CDR3 is TGTGCCAGTAGTTTTGGACAGGGCTTTGGCTATGGCTACACCTTC. Protein: CASSFGQGFGYGYTF.

The rearrangement joins TRBV18 to TRBJ2-2; 7 nucleotides align to TRBD2. This CDR3 spans 16 amino acids. Trimming at V came to 0 bases and at J to 7 bases, leaving 8 bases not matched to a gene. Per germline, CDR1 KGHSH and CDR2 LQKENI. Written as DNA, the CDR3 is TGTGCCAGCTCACCACCCGCGCGGGGGAATGGCGGGGAGCTGTTTTTT. This sequence encodes CASSPPARGNGGELFF.

The V gene is TRBV7-9, the J gene TRBJ2-4; the match to TRBD2 covers 8 bases. CDR3 length: 13 amino acids. J was trimmed by 5 bases and V by 7 bases; bases with no gene match: 4. Germline CDR1 is SEHNR and CDR2 is FQNEAQ (reference sequence). The CDR3 nucleotides read TGTGCCAGCACCCGGGGGGGCCAAAACATTCAGTACTTC. Amino acids: CASTRGGQNIQYF.

The V and J genes are TRBV5-5 and TRBJ2-7, with D hard to call. The CDR3 extends over 12 amino acids. Trimming cost V 0 bases and J 4 bases, with 5 bases left between them. Germline V gives CDR1 SGHKS, CDR2 YYEKEE (reference sequence). The CDR3 region is CASSLALYEQYF. The CDR3 bases are TGTGCCAGCAGCTTGGCCCTGTACGAGCAGTACTTC.

The chain uses TRBV5-1 and TRBJ1-1; TRBD1 is a possible D gene (6 bases). The CDR3 length is 14 residues. V was clipped by 4 bases and J by 4 bases, with 14 bases between them. The germline V gene encodes CDR1 SGHRS and CDR2 YFSETQ. The chain's CDR3 is CASSTQGYLTEAFF. CDR3 DNA: TGCGCCAGCAGCACCCAGGGGTACCTCACTGAAGCTTTCTTT.

The gene calls are TRBV5-1 and TRBJ2-2; 8 positions match TRBD1. In germline, CDR1 is SGHRS, CDR2 YFSETQ. The CDR3 is 16 residues long. After removal of 4 bases from V and 5 bases from J, the junction contained 10 bases not matched to a gene. The chain's CDR3 is CASSPWTGSPTGELFF. DNA of the CDR3: TGCGCCAGCAGCCCATGGACAGGGTCCCCTACCGGGGAGCTGTTTTTT.

This chain joins TRBV7-9 and TRBJ2-6; 8 bases map to TRBD1. The CDR3 covers 17 residues. The J segment lost 4 bases and the V segment lost 1 base, leaving 6 bases of the junction unmatched. Germline V gene data show CDR1 as SEHNR and CDR2 as FQNEAQ (reference sequence). CDR3 in amino acids: CASSLGQGAGGANVLTF. DNA of the CDR3: TGTGCCAGCAGCTTAGGGCAGGGGGCGGGCGGGGCCAACGTCCTGACTTTC.

The chain employs TRBV6-1 and TRBJ2-7, with 11 bases aligning to TRBD2. The CDR3 runs to 14 residues. With 6 bases clipped from V and 3 bases from J, the junction kept 4 bases outside the gene matches. CDR1 is MNHNS and CDR2 is SASEGT in the germline V gene. This CDR3 reads CASSRTSGGYEQYF. In nucleotides, the CDR3 is TGTGCCAGCAGCCGAACTAGCGGGGGCTACGAGCAGTACTTC.

On this clone itself: The junction departs from germline at one end; a sequencing error may be responsible. V gene TRBV12-5 combines with J gene TRBJ1-5; 7 bases fit TRBD1. The CDR3 is 22 amino acids. Germline loops: CDR1 LGHNT, CDR2 FRNRAP. This CDR3 reads CASGLVLRVGVGTDTRNQAQHF. CDR3 in DNA: TGTGCTAGTGGTTTGGTACTGAGGGTCGGGGTCGGGACAGACACCCGAAATCAGGCCCAGCATTTT.

The chain joins TRBV5-4 to TRBJ2-1; a weak D match, TRBD1 (6 bases). V lost 3 bases to trimming and J lost 5 bases, with 15 bases between them. Germline V gene data show CDR1 as SGHNT and CDR2 as YYREEE (reference sequence). CDR3 size: 15 residues. The CDR3, as DNA: TGTGCCAGCAGCTCCCCTACAGGGTTTGACAATGAGCAGTTCTTC. It is translated as CASSSPTGFDNEQFF.